A single sample gave rise to the 25 T cell receptor beta chains below, sequenced in a study of blood T cell repertoires in COVID-19. Profiling relied on immunoSEQ multiplex PCR, and the TCRdb table lists in-frame clones only, not all of them. The sample holds some 59,000 clones, about 78% seen once. What was sequenced was peripheral blood. Receptors were obtained from a man older than 75 with active or convalescent COVID-19.

The rearrangement uses TRBV11-1 and TRBJ1-5, with 9 nucleotides matching TRBD1. The junction had 6 bases not matched to a gene; V was cut back by 5 bases and J by 7 bases. The CDR3 is made up of 14 amino acids. The germline V gene has CDR1 SGHAT and CDR2 FQDESV (reference sequence). CDR3 sequence (DNA): TGTGCCAGCAGCCCGGGACAGGGCGGCCAGCCCCAGCATTTT. Translated, it gives CASSPGQGGQPQHF.

V usage is TRBV6-1 and J usage is TRBJ1-3; D might be TRBD1 (5 bases). CDR3 length: 16 amino acids. The V gene's germline CDR1 is MNHNS and CDR2 SASEGT. Between the trimmed V and J ends, which lost 3 bases and 2 bases, there was a span of 14 bases. CDR3 residues: CASSEYRNSPGNTIYF. The DNA of the CDR3 is TGTGCCAGCAGTGAGTACAGGAACAGTCCTGGAAACACCATATATTTT.

V gene TRBV7-9 combines with J gene TRBJ2-4, with 7 nucleotides matching TRBD1. The CDR3 is 16 amino acids. Germline assignment: CDR1 SEHNR and CDR2 FQNEAQ (reference sequence). V lost 1 base, J lost 6 bases, and 9 bases stayed unmatched. The CDR3 DNA sequence: TGTGCCAGCAGCTTAGGAACAGGGGCCCAAATAAACATTCAGTACTTC. This gives the protein CASSLGTGAQINIQYF.

The V call is TRBV5-1, the J call TRBJ2-1, with 11 bases matching TRBD2. The CDR3 is made up of 15 amino acids. J lost 2 bases, V lost 5 bases, and 3 bases had no gene match. From germline, CDR1 is SGHRS and CDR2 YFSETQ. The CDR3 loop is CASSSGGGTYNEQFF. CDR3 coding DNA: TGCGCCAGCAGTAGCGGGGGGGGTACCTACAATGAGCAGTTCTTC.

V usage is TRBV6-5 and J usage is TRBJ2-5; 12 bases fit TRBD2. The CDR3 has 15 residues. V lost 5 bases to trimming and J lost 2 bases; unmatched junction nucleotides: 3. Germline CDR1 reads MNHEY; CDR2 reads SVGAGI. The CDR3 here is CASSKTSGGQETQYF. The CDR3 DNA reads TGTGCCAGCAGTAAGACTAGCGGGGGACAAGAGACCCAGTACTTC.

A few counts support this clone. V usage is TRBV5-6 and J usage is TRBJ2-7, with 9 positions matching TRBD1. Germline assignment: CDR1 SGHDT and CDR2 YYEEEE. V dropped 0 bases and J dropped 3; count of bases not matched to a gene: 4. CDR3 length equals 15 residues. In nucleotides, the CDR3 is TGTGCCAGCAGCTTGGGGGGACAGGGAAACTACGAGCAGTACTTC. The encoded protein is CASSLGGQGNYEQYF.

The rearrangement uses TRBV19 and TRBJ2-3; TRBD1 aligns across 7 bases. With 8 bases clipped from V and 0 bases from J, the junction kept 5 bases outside the gene matches. Looked up from germline, CDR1 is LNHDA and CDR2 is SQIVND (reference sequence). The CDR3 has 14 residues. The CDR3 region is CASGDSSSTDTQYF. CDR3 coding DNA: TGTGCCAGTGGGGACAGTTCTAGCACAGATACGCAGTATTTT.

V usage is TRBV12-3 or TRBV12-4 and J usage is TRBJ2-1; TRBD2 matches at 12 bases. The CDR3 loop spans 13 amino acids. J lost 14 bases, V lost 6 bases, and 8 bases had no gene match. The CDR3: CASRMTSGSLEFF. As DNA, the CDR3 is TGTGCCAGCAGGATGACTAGCGGGAGTTTGGAGTTCTTC.

This clone was counted once. The chain combines TRBV2 with TRBJ2-1; the match to TRBD1 covers 8 bases. CDR3 size: 15 residues. Per the germline V gene, CDR1 is SNHLY and CDR2 is FYNNEI. The V and J ends lost 7 bases and 3 bases, in that order; junction bases with no gene match: 8. Written as DNA, the CDR3 is TGTGCCAGCATCCCTGGACAGGGAAGCTACAATGAGCAGTTCTTC. Its translation: CASIPGQGSYNEQFF.

V and J are TRBV12-3 or TRBV12-4 and TRBJ1-5, with 8 bases that match TRBD1. The CDR3 totals 13 residues. The junction had 3 bases not matched to a gene; V was cut back by 7 bases and J by 4 bases. The CDR3 region has the DNA TGTGCCAGCAAGAGGACAGGGAATCAGCCCCAGCATTTT. This encodes CASKRTGNQPQHF.

The genes are TRBV11-1 and TRBJ2-7; a weak D match, TRBD1 (6 bases). With 0 bases removed from V and 6 bases from J, the gap between germline ends came to 12 bases. Germline values: CDR1 SGHAT, CDR2 FQDESV (reference sequence). The CDR3 runs 14 residues. The CDR3 reads CASSLATGWSEQYF. The CDR3 nucleotides are TGTGCCAGCAGCTTAGCGACAGGTTGGAGCGAGCAGTACTTC.

The chain has TRBV6-5 and TRBJ1-4; D perhaps matches TRBD1 (5 bases). Trimming removed 6 bases from V and 8 bases from J, with 16 bases in between. The CDR3 sequence is 14 residues long. Germline CDR1 and CDR2: MNHEY and SVGAGI. For the CDR3, the DNA is TGTGCCAGCAGCTACCTGGCGGGGGGAGAAAAACTGTTTTTT. Its protein product is CASSYLAGGEKLFF.

V gene TRBV7-7 combines with J gene TRBJ1-3; D gene unclear. The germline CDR1 and CDR2 sequences are SSHAT and FNYEAQ (reference sequence). V was cut by 5 bases and J by 4 bases, with 15 bases left in between. This CDR3 spans 15 amino acids. The CDR3 DNA follows: TGTGCCAGCAGCATTTCTTTTGGGCCGGGAAACACCATATATTTT. It specifies CASSISFGPGNTIYF.

The CDR3 here is CASRNGQSSNQPQHF. CDR3 coding DNA: TGTGCCAGCAGGAACGGACAGTCTAGCAATCAGCCCCAGCATTTT. The rearrangement joins TRBV2 to TRBJ1-5; D may be TRBD1 (6 bases). V was pared by 6 bases and J by 0 bases, with 12 bases between. Germline lookup yields CDR1 SNHLY and CDR2 FYNNEI. This CDR3 spans 15 amino acids.

The chain has TRBV9 and TRBJ1-6, with D maybe TRBD1 (6 bases). V shed 1 base and J shed 7 bases, with 12 bases lying between them. The germline V gene encodes CDR1 SGDLS and CDR2 YYNGEE. This CDR3 is built from 15 residues. The CDR3 region is CASSVTTGENSPLHF. The CDR3 DNA reads as TGTGCCAGCAGCGTAACGACAGGAGAAAATTCACCCCTCCACTTT.

This clone was observed a handful of times. The V and J genes are TRBV2 and TRBJ1-4, with 9 bases that match TRBD1. The CDR3 consists of 15 residues. Looked up from germline, CDR1 is SNHLY and CDR2 is FYNNEI. With V trimmed by 3 bases and J by 5 bases, 4 bases remained unmatched. CDR3 protein: CASSEEGQGNEKLFF. The DNA for the CDR3 is TGTGCCAGCAGTGAGGAGGGACAGGGAAATGAAAAACTGTTTTTT.

The chain has TRBV24-1 and TRBJ1-1; weak D call: TRBD1 (6 bases). Trimming removed 4 bases from V and 9 bases from J, with 14 bases in between. CDR1 and CDR2 (germline): KGHDR, SFDVKD. This CDR3 is built from 13 residues. CDR3: CATSDPDRNQAFF. CDR3 DNA sequence: TGTGCCACCAGTGACCCTGACAGGAACCAAGCTTTCTTT.

The CDR3 nucleotides are TGTGCCAGTAGTATAGGCCCCACAGGGGAAGGGCTCGAGCAGTACTTC. Its protein product is CASSIGPTGEGLEQYF. The J gene is TRBJ2-7, the V gene TRBV19, with 7 bases lining up with TRBD1. Germline trimming cut 1 base from V and 6 bases from J; bases unmatched to any gene: 12. This CDR3 contains 16 residues. Germline V gene data show CDR1 as LNHDA and CDR2 as SQIVND (reference sequence).

This clone has only one observation. CDR3 DNA sequence: TGTGCCAGCAGCTTAGGTGTCGGGGGGCCCCAGCATTTT. Its translation is CASSLGVGGPQHF. The rearrangement joins TRBV7-6 to TRBJ1-5, with a possible D match to TRBD1 (5 bases). Germline V lookup: CDR1 SGHVS, CDR2 FNYEAQ. The germline V and J ends were trimmed by 1 base and 9 bases, with 10 bases remaining between them. This CDR3 is built from 13 residues.

The rearrangement links TRBV7-3 to TRBJ1-1, with 7 bases identical to TRBD1. V shed 5 bases and J 1 base; nucleotides not matched to a gene: 4. Germline loops: CDR1 SGHTA, CDR2 FQGTGA. CDR3 size: 14 residues. The chain's CDR3 is CASSRQGRNTEAFF. Written as DNA, the CDR3 is TGTGCCAGCAGCCGACAGGGCCGGAACACTGAAGCTTTCTTT. Complete variable domain (other parts from reference TRBV7-3 and TRBJ1-1): GAGVSQTPSNKVTEKGKYVELRCDPISGHTALYWYRQSLGQGPEFLIYFQGTGAADDSGLPNDRFFAVRPEGSVSTLKIQRTERGDSAVYLCASSRQGRNTEAFFGQGTRLTVV.

This chain joins TRBV6-5 and TRBJ2-7; D unclear. The V and J ends lost 7 bases and 6 bases respectively, with 16 bases between them. Looked up from germline, CDR1 is MNHEY and CDR2 is SVGAGI. This CDR3 is 13 amino acids long. CDR3 amino acids: CASIRSNGAEQYF. The CDR3 nucleotides are TGTGCCAGCATAAGGTCCAACGGAGCCGAGCAGTACTTC.

The rearrangement uses TRBV10-1 and TRBJ1-1; tentative D call: TRBD1 (5 bases). This CDR3 is built from 14 residues. Germline V gene lookup returns CDR1 WNHNN and CDR2 SYGVQD (reference sequence). The V end was cut by 0 bases, the J end by 8 bases, with 13 bases between. CDR3 sequence: CASSESTQGFEAFF. The CDR3 coding sequence is TGCGCCAGCAGTGAGTCGACTCAGGGCTTCGAAGCTTTCTTT.

The chain uses TRBV6-4 and TRBJ2-3, with TRBD2 matching over 11 bases. Germline CDR1 MRHNA, CDR2 SNTAGT. V shed 5 bases and J 4 bases; nucleotides not matched to a gene: 11. CDR3 length: 17 residues. The CDR3 region has the DNA TGTGCCAGCAGTCAGTCGACTAGCGGGACGGTCGCAGATACGCAGTATTTT. Its protein is CASSQSTSGTVADTQYF.

Points on this clone: The same CDR3 can be traced to other DNA sequences in this sample. The J gene is TRBJ2-7, the V gene TRBV28; 9 bases agree with TRBD1. This CDR3 comprises 13 residues. Per the germline V gene, CDR1 is MDHEN and CDR2 is SYDVKM. With 2 bases clipped from V and 6 bases from J, the junction kept 2 bases outside the gene matches. The CDR3 sequence: CASSLRQGGEQYF. CDR3 coding DNA: TGTGCCAGCAGTTTAAGACAGGGGGGCGAGCAGTACTTC.

The V call is TRBV5-6, the J call TRBJ1-4; 7 bases map to TRBD1. Germline V lookup: CDR1 SGHDT, CDR2 YYEEEE. Germline trimming cut 0 bases from V and 4 bases from J; bases unmatched to any gene: 9. CDR3 length: 17 amino acids. The CDR3 region has the DNA TGTGCCAGCAGCTTGGGGGCCCGTGGACAGGTTAATGAAAAACTGTTTTTT. Protein product: CASSLGARGQVNEKLFF.